This is a list of T cell receptor beta chains from one sample in a study of technical replicates of blood from a handful of donors. Only in-frame clones appear in the TCRdb table, and some are missing; sequencing was by immunoSEQ multiplex PCR. The table includes more than 65,000 clones, roughly 94% detected once. The sequenced sample was T cells isolated from PBMCs. Every receptor here comes from a human donor in good health. CDR3s include the opening cysteine and the closing phenylalanine or tryptophan. D genes are given only for firm matches. A row's size may be missing; if present it is once, few, many or a size class.

clone_size j_call d_call v_call cdr3_aa cdr3_nt
. TRBJ1-2 TRBD1 TRBV27 CASSLSGTGYTGYTF TGTGCCAGCAGTTTATCGGGGACAGGGTATACTGGCTACACCTTC
. TRBJ2-7 . TRBV6-5 CASSPLPLSSYEQYF TGTGCCAGCAGCCCACTACCCTTAAGCTCCTACGAGCAGTACTTC
. TRBJ1-5 . TRBV28 CASKSPTGIYSNQPQHF TGTGCCAGCAAGTCCCCTACGGGAATTTATAGCAATCAGCCCCAGCATTTT
. TRBJ2-7 . TRBV7-2 CASSATDPWDYEQYF TGTGCCAGCAGCGCGACAGACCCTTGGGACTACGAGCAGTACTTC
. TRBJ1-2 . TRBV19 CASSTLRGSYGYTF TGTGCCAGTAGTACCCTCCGGGGTAGCTATGGCTACACCTTC
. TRBJ1-2 . TRBV28 CASSLIASYGYTF TGTGCCAGCAGTTTAATTGCGTCCTATGGCTACACCTTC
. TRBJ2-5 TRBD2 TRBV15 CATSGGRTSGNQETQYF TGTGCCACCAGCGGAGGGAGGACTAGCGGAAACCAAGAGACCCAGTACTTC
. TRBJ2-5 TRBD2 TRBV5-1 CASSYRAQGLAGGRETQYF TGCGCCAGCAGCTACCGCGCCCAGGGACTAGCGGGGGGGCGGGAGACCCAGTACTTC
. TRBJ1-5 . TRBV6-1 CASSGQARSDSNQPQHF TGTGCCAGCAGTGGGCAGGCTCGGTCGGATAGCAATCAGCCCCAGCATTTT
once TRBJ1-1 TRBD1 TRBV27 CASSILGTAPNTEAFF TGTGCCAGCAGTATACTAGGGACAGCACCGAACACTGAAGCTTTCTTT
. TRBJ2-7 TRBD1 TRBV7-6 CACKRTGENEQYF TGTGCCTGCAAAAGGACAGGGGAAAACGAGCAGTACTTC
. TRBJ2-2 TRBD1 TRBV4-1 CASSVRGQGHGELFF TGCGCCAGCAGCGTTCGAGGACAGGGACACGGGGAGCTGTTTTTT
. TRBJ2-7 . TRBV4-1 CASSQDLGRRAVF TGCGCCAGCAGCCAAGATTTGGGGAGACGAGCAGTATTC
. TRBJ2-3 TRBD2 TRBV7-2 CASSPGTSGDTQYF TGTGCCAGCAGCCCCGGGACTAGCGGGGATACGCAGTATTTT
. TRBJ2-3 . TRBV4-2 CASSQDQGTDTQYF TGTGCCAGCAGCCAAGATCAGGGGACAGATACGCAGTATTTT
. TRBJ2-5 TRBD1 TRBV7-9 CASSRPTGELETQYF TGTGCCAGCAGCCGGCCGACAGGGGAGTTAGAGACCCAGTACTTC
. TRBJ1-2 . TRBV5-4 CASSDRGAEAANYGYTF TGTGCCAGCAGCGATCGAGGCGCGGAAGCAGCTAACTATGGCTACACCTTC
. TRBJ1-1 . TRBV4-1 CASSQGTGVEAFF TGCGCCAGCAGCCAAGGGACCGGGGTAGAAGCTTTCTTT
. TRBJ2-5 . TRBV6-5 CASSPAGYETQYF TGTGCCAGCAGCCCCGCCGGTTATGAGACCCAGTACTTC
once TRBJ2-7 TRBD2 TRBV10-3 CAISGSQGGKTYEQYF TGTGCCATCAGTGGGTCTCAGGGAGGGAAAACCTACGAGCAGTACTTC
. TRBJ2-1 TRBD2 TRBV27 CASSLQGLASYNEQFF TGTGCCAGCAGTCTACAGGGACTAGCCTCCTACAATGAGCAGTTCTTC
. TRBJ1-5 . TRBV19 CASSIWGGGSNQPQHF TGTGCCAGTAGTATCTGGGGCGGGGGTAGCAATCAGCCCCAGCATTTT
. TRBJ1-2 . TRBV7-8 CASSLLTETNYGYTF TGTGCCAGCAGCTTATTAACAGAAACTAACTATGGCTACACCTTC
. TRBJ1-6 TRBD1 TRBV7-9 CASSILLTGNNSPLHF TGTGCCAGCAGCATTTTACTGACAGGGAACAATTCACCCCTCCACTTT
. TRBJ2-5 . TRBV7-2 CASSYGQALGGETQYF TGTGCCAGCAGCTACGGACAGGCCCTTGGAGGGGAGACCCAGTACTTC